This TCR beta chain was retrieved from a study of T cell responses to AZD1222 COVID-19 vaccine. As regards this clone: What it binds is not known.

Second doses that came at about 4 or about 12 weeks were put together. Study conclusions and caveats: Sampling captured repertoires only after the peak T cell response. Recipients of two AZD1222 doses showed rising Spike-specific TCR breadth and depth.

This CDR3 comprises 16 residues. From germline, CDR1 is SGDLS and CDR2 YYNGEE. V was shortened by 1 base and J by 6 bases, with 16 bases between the two germline ends. Method: immunoSEQ multiplex PCR; TCRdb's copy keeps in-frame clones and lacks some. The data show around 200,000 clones, 85% to 90% seen once. The sequencing used peripheral blood, collected 28 days after the second AZD1222 dose. This chain connects TRBV9 to TRBJ2-2; a weak D match, TRBD2 (5 bases). This clonotype was sampled from an adult who received the AZD1222 COVID-19 vaccine. The CDR3 DNA is TGTGCCAGCAGCGTAATGTCGGGGTCGGGATCCGGGGAGCTGTTTTTT. Its translation: CASSVMSGSGSGELFF.